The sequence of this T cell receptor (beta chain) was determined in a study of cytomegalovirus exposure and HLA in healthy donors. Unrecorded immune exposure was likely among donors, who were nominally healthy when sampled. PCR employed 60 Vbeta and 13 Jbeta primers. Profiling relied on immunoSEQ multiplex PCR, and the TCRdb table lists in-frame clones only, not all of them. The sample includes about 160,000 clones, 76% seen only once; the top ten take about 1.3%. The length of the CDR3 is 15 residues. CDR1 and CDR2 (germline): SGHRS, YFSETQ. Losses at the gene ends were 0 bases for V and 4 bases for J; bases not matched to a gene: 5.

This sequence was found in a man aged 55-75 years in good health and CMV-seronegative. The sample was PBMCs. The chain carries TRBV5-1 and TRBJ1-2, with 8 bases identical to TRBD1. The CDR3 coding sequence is TGCGCCAGCAGCTTGGAACAGGGGGAGATCTATGGCTACACCTTC. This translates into CASSLEQGEIYGYTF.